Following are 20 T cell receptor beta chains from one sample sequenced in a study of control samples from healthy donors and cancer patients. The table came from immunoSEQ multiplex PCR; TCRdb's copy has only in-frame clones and leaves some out. This table holds tens of thousands of clones, less than 90% found once. Material for sequencing was PBMCs. The receptors shown here come from a woman aged 45-60 years with colorectal cancer.

This rearrangement joins TRBV6-5 to TRBJ1-5; D not certain. V dropped 6 bases and J dropped 3 bases, with 15 bases sitting between them. CDR1 is MNHEY and CDR2 is SVGAGI in the germline V gene. CDR3 length equals 15 residues. The CDR3 loop is CASSFGRFLNQPQHF. DNA for the CDR3: TGTGCCAGCAGCTTCGGACGATTCCTCAATCAGCCCCAGCATTTT.

V gene TRBV6-5 combines with J gene TRBJ1-4, with 8 bases aligning to TRBD1. The germline V gene has CDR1 MNHEY and CDR2 SVGAGI. J gave up 7 bases and V 6 bases, and 7 bases lay outside the gene matches. The CDR3 has 14 residues. CDR3 coding DNA: TGTGCCAGCAGAAAGACAGGGGCCGGTGAAAAACTGTTTTTT. Translated, it gives CASRKTGAGEKLFF.

This chain links TRBV5-6 with TRBJ2-4, with a tentative D call TRBD1 (5 bases). Germline V gives CDR1 SGHDT, CDR2 YYEEEE. Trimming stripped 4 bases from V and 6 bases from J, with 11 bases between. CDR3 length equals 13 residues. As DNA, the CDR3 is TGTGCCAGCAGCAAGGACACCGTAAACATTCAGTACTTC. Amino acid sequence: CASSKDTVNIQYF.

This clone was picked up one time. The chain carries TRBV15 and TRBJ2-3, with TRBD2 matching over 8 bases. Germline CDR1 and CDR2: LNHNV and YYDKDF (reference sequence). The V and J ends lost 3 bases and 8 bases, in that order; junction bases with no gene match: 13. The CDR3 covers 16 residues. CDR3 in amino acids: CATSSLLAGSGGTQYF. The CDR3 DNA is TGTGCCACCAGCAGCCTTCTAGCGGGTTCTGGAGGTACGCAGTATTTT.

The chain employs TRBV28 and TRBJ2-6; D might be TRBD1 (6 bases). Trimming pared 7 bases from V and 0 bases from J, leaving 16 bases between. This CDR3 is 17 amino acids long. Looked up from germline, CDR1 is MDHEN and CDR2 is SYDVKM. CDR3 loop: CASTPGARRSGANVLTF. The CDR3 DNA reads as TGTGCCAGCACCCCAGGGGCCCGCCGCTCTGGGGCCAACGTCCTGACTTTC.

V gene TRBV6-2 or TRBV6-3 combines with J gene TRBJ2-3; 7 bases fit TRBD1. The CDR3 length is 15 residues. After removal of 1 base from V and 2 bases from J, the junction contained 3 bases not matched to a gene. Germline lookup yields CDR1 MNHEY and CDR2 SVGEGT. CDR3 nucleotide sequence: TGTGCCAGCAGTTACTGGACAGGCTACACAGATACGCAGTATTTT. Translating it yields CASSYWTGYTDTQYF.

This sequence joins TRBV5-1 and TRBJ2-1; 9 bases fit TRBD1. CDR1 and CDR2 from the germline V gene are SGHRS and YFSETQ. CDR3 length equals 15 residues. V trimming: 2 bases; J trimming: 6 bases; junction bases outside the gene matches: 6. The CDR3 sequence: CASSLQGATTNEQFF. In nucleotides, the CDR3 is TGCGCCAGCAGCTTACAGGGGGCGACCACCAATGAGCAGTTCTTC. Looking up the rest from reference TRBV5-1 and TRBJ2-1 gives the full variable domain: KAGVTQTPRYLIKTRGQQVTLSCSPISGHRSVSWYQQTPGQGLQFLFEYFSETQRNKGNFPGRFSGRQFSNSRSEMNVSTLELGDSALYLCASSLQGATTNEQFFGPGTRLTVL.

The rearrangement uses TRBV19 and TRBJ1-4, with D unresolved. CDR1 is LNHDA, CDR2 SQIVND, per germline (reference sequence). The CDR3 has 12 residues. V was trimmed by 2 bases and J by 12 bases, leaving 10 bases between them. The CDR3 sequence: CASSISGRELFF. Here the CDR3 DNA reads TGTGCCAGTAGTATATCCGGGAGGGAACTGTTTTTT.

J is TRBJ2-1 and V is TRBV19; 9 bases map to TRBD1. Trimming took 5 bases from V and 8 from J; bases not matched to a gene: 10. This CDR3 spans 15 amino acids. CDR1 and CDR2 (germline): LNHDA, SQIVND (reference sequence). The CDR3 reads CASSPRGQGWDEQFF. The DNA for the CDR3 is TGTGCCAGTAGTCCAAGGGGACAGGGTTGGGATGAGCAGTTCTTC. Variable domain in full (rest from reference TRBV19 and TRBJ2-1): DGGITQSPKYLFRKEGQNVTLSCEQNLNHDAMYWYRQDPGQGLRLIYYSQIVNDFQKGDIAEGYSVSREKKESFPLTVTSAQKNPTAFYLCASSPRGQGWDEQFFGPGTRLTVL.

This rearrangement joins TRBV5-5 to TRBJ2-1, with D possibly TRBD1 on 5 matching bases. CDR1 is SGHKS and CDR2 is YYEKEE in the germline V gene (reference sequence). The V end was cut by 0 bases, the J end by 5 bases, with 12 bases between. This CDR3 comprises 15 residues. CDR3 in amino acids: CASSLEGLGDNEQFF. In DNA, the CDR3 is TGTGCCAGCAGCTTGGAGGGCCTAGGGGACAATGAGCAGTTCTTC.

V usage is TRBV5-6 and J usage is TRBJ1-3; TRBD1 might be the D (5 bases). CDR3 size: 18 residues. Germline V CDR1 and CDR2: SGHDT, YYEEEE. V lost 0 bases and J lost 0, with 16 bases in between. The CDR3 sequence: CASSLVGGQGSSGNTIYF. In DNA, the CDR3 is TGTGCCAGCAGCTTGGTGGGCGGGCAGGGCAGCTCTGGAAACACCATATATTTT. Full variable domain (rest looked up from reference TRBV5-6 and TRBJ1-3): DAGVTQSPTHLIKTRGQQVTLRCSPKSGHDTVSWYQQALGQGPQFIFQYYEEEERQRGNFPDRFSGHQFPNYSSELNVNALLLGDSALYLCASSLVGGQGSSGNTIYFGEGSWLTVV.

This sequence joins TRBV6-6 and TRBJ1-2; no clear D. V gave up 6 bases and J gave up 7 bases, with 15 bases separating them. The germline V gene has CDR1 MNHNY and CDR2 SVGAGI (reference sequence). The CDR3 is 13 residues long. The CDR3 DNA is TGTGCCAGCAGCTCGGGCCTCAGGCGTGGCTACACCTTC. This gives the protein CASSSGLRRGYTF.

This clone appeared a single time. The chain is built from TRBV28 and TRBJ1-6; D call uncertain. This CDR3 has 15 amino acids. Trimming took 7 bases from V and 4 from J, leaving 14 bases between them. Germline assignment: CDR1 MDHEN and CDR2 SYDVKM. CDR3 bases: TGTGCCAGCACCCACGGACTGACTTATAATTCACCCCTCCACTTT. Its translation: CASTHGLTYNSPLHF.

V is TRBV18 and J is TRBJ2-2; TRBD1 matches at 8 bases. The CDR3 extends over 16 amino acids. With 3 bases clipped from V and 3 bases from J, the junction kept 6 bases outside the gene matches. Germline CDR1 and CDR2: KGHSH and LQKENI. The CDR3: CASSPPGQGDTGELFF. For the CDR3, the DNA is TGTGCCAGCTCACCCCCCGGACAGGGAGACACCGGGGAGCTGTTTTTT. Combining the CDR3 with reference TRBV18 and TRBJ2-2 gives the whole variable domain NAGVMQNPRHLVRRRGQEARLRCSPMKGHSHVYWYRQLPEEGLKFMVYLQKENIIDESGMPKERFSAEFPKEGPSILRIQQVVRGDSAAYFCASSPPGQGDTGELFFGEGSRLTVL.

The chain joins TRBV10-1 to TRBJ1-1, with D hard to call. Germline V gene lookup returns CDR1 WNHNN and CDR2 SYGVQD (reference sequence). Between the trimmed V and J ends, which lost 4 bases and 4 bases, there was a span of 10 bases. CDR3 length: 13 amino acids. CDR3 nucleotide sequence: TGCGCCAGCAGTGGGACGGCTGTCACTGAAGCTTTCTTT. It encodes CASSGTAVTEAFF.

The rearrangement uses TRBV4-3 and TRBJ2-1; D is undetermined. The CDR3 runs 15 residues. Germline-derived CDR1 and CDR2 are LGHNA and YSLEER. Trimming took 0 bases from V and 3 from J, leaving 9 bases between them. CDR3 region: CASSQDPGVYNEQFF. The CDR3 nucleotides are TGCGCCAGCAGCCAAGATCCTGGCGTCTACAATGAGCAGTTCTTC.

This chain connects TRBV3-1 (or the pseudogene TRBV3-2) to TRBJ2-1, with TRBD2 matching over 10 bases. CDR1 and CDR2 from the germline V gene are LGHDT and YNNKEL (reference sequence). The ends lost 4 bases at V and 3 bases at J; junction bases unmatched: 6. The CDR3 spans 16 residues. The CDR3 bases are TGTGCCAGCAGCCTTCAACTAGCGGGGCTCTACAATGAGCAGTTCTTC. Amino acids: CASSLQLAGLYNEQFF.

V usage is TRBV29-1 and J usage is TRBJ1-1, with TRBD1 matching over 8 bases. V gave up 6 bases and J gave up 0 bases; unmatched junction bases: 9. The CDR3 has 15 amino acids. Per germline, CDR1 SQVTM and CDR2 ANQGSEA. The CDR3 protein is CSVWTGLGLNTEAFF. Here the CDR3 DNA reads TGCAGCGTGTGGACAGGGCTTGGGTTGAACACTGAAGCTTTCTTT.

The CDR3 nucleotides are TGTGCCAGCAGTTTATACAGAGGAGAAAAACTGTTTTTT. Its translation is CASSLYRGEKLFF. This rearrangement joins TRBV6-5 to TRBJ1-4; no definite D call. CDR1 is MNHEY, CDR2 SVGAGI, per germline. V gave up 4 bases and J gave up 8 bases, with 11 bases separating them. The CDR3 covers 13 residues.

The chain has TRBV19 and TRBJ2-1, with a weak D call TRBD2 (6 bases). Trimming stripped 3 bases from V and 2 bases from J, with 11 bases between. The CDR3 length is 15 residues. Germline V gene sequence: CDR1 LNHDA, CDR2 SQIVND (reference sequence). The CDR3 region has the DNA TGTGCCAGTAGTATTTGGGGGGAGCCCTACAATGAGCAGTTCTTC. Translated, it gives CASSIWGEPYNEQFF.